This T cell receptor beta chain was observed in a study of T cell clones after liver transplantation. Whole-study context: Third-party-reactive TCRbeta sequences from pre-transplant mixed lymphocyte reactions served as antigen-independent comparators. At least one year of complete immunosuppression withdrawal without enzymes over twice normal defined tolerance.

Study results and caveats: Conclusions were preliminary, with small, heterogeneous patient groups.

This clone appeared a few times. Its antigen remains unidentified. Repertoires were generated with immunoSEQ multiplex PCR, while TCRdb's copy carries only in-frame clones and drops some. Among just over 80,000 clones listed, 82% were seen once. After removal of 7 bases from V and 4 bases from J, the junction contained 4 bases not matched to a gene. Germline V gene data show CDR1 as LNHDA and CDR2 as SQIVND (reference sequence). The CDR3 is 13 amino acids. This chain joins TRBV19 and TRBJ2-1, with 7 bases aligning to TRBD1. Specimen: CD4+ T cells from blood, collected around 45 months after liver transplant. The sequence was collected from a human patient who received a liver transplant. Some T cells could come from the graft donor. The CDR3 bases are TGTGCCAGTAAAGGACAGGCATACAATGAGCAGTTCTTC. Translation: CASKGQAYNEQFF. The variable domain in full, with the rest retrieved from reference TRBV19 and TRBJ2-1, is DGGITQSPKYLFRKEGQNVTLSCEQNLNHDAMYWYRQDPGQGLRLIYYSQIVNDFQKGDIAEGYSVSREKKESFPLTVTSAQKNPTAFYLCASKGQAYNEQFFGPGTRLTVL.